This T cell receptor beta chain was retrieved from a study of shared clonotypes between healthy human individuals. Only in-frame clones appear in the TCRdb table, and some are missing; sequencing was by immunoSEQ multiplex PCR. The table shows 550,000 to 850,000 clones, with just under 75% occurring only once. Trimming pared 6 bases from V and 2 bases from J, leaving 8 bases between. The CDR3 consists of 11 residues. Germline V CDR1 and CDR2: DFQATT, SNEGSKA (reference sequence). This clonotype originated in a woman in her twenties or thirties in good health. The chain carries TRBV20-1 and TRBJ2-7; D remains unclear. The sequenced material came from memory CD4+ T cells sorted from blood. The subset: CD45RA-negative fraction. The CDR3 region has the DNA TGCAGTGCCGCCATAGCCTACGAGCAGTACTTC. Amino acid sequence: CSAAIAYEQYF.